This T cell receptor (beta chain) is from a study of blood T cells in healthy people across ages. Alongside a J-beta primer mix, a sample-barcoded 5' primer served in a second PCR lasting roughly 7 to 11 cycles. Every sample gave at least 3 million paired-end reads containing CDR3. Using its own MiXCR run on the 5' RACE reads, TCRdb lists one record per CDR3 protein. Of about 1.6 million distinct CDR3 sequences in the sample, about 31% were seen once. CDR3 length equals 15 residues. CDR1 is LGHNA, CDR2 YNFKEQ, per germline. The trim removed 3 bases at V and 11 bases at J, leaving 7 bases unmatched. This clonotype was observed many times.

The chain employs TRBV4-2 and TRBJ2-5, with TRBD2 matching over 15 bases. This TCR came from a woman aged 25 to 39 in good health. The sample consisted of blood. In DNA form, the CDR3 reads TGTGCCAGCAGCCACCCCGGGACTAGCGGGGGGCAGCAGTACTTC. Protein sequence: CASSHPGTSGGQQYF.